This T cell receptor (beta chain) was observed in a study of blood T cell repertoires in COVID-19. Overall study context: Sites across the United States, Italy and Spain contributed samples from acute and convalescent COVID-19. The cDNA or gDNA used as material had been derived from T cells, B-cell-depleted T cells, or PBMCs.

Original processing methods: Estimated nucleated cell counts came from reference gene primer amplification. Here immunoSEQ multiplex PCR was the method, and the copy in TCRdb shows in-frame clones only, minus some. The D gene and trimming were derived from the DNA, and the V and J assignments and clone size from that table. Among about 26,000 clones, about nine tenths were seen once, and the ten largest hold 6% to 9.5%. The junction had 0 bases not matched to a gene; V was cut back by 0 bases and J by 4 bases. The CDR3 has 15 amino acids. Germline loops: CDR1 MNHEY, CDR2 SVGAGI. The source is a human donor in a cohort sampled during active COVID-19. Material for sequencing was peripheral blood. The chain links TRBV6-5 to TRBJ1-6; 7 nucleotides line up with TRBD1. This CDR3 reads CASSYSGQYNSPLHF. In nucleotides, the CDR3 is TGTGCCAGCAGTTACTCGGGACAGTATAATTCACCCCTCCACTTT.